This is a list of T cell receptor beta chains from one sample in a study of T cell repertoires in cytomegalovirus infection. TCRdb passed the reads through MiXCR, listing each CDR3 protein once. The data show 230,000 or so distinct CDR3 sequences, around 35% seen once. For these TCRs, the target antigens are not known. The sequenced sample was CD8+ T cells from cultured PBMCs, obtained from culture after CMV antigen stimulation. Every receptor here comes from a human donor in good health (CMV status not recorded). Some clones in this sample may be carry-over from other donors' samples. The CDR3 runs from the conserved cysteine through the conserved F or W. The D gene is left open where the match is weak. A row's size may be missing; if present it is once, few, many or a size class.

clone_size: -
v_call: TRBV27
j_call: TRBJ2-7
d_call: TRBD1
cdr3_nt: TGTGCCAGCAGCCACCGGGACAGGGGCCACGAGCAGTACTTC
cdr3_aa: CASSHRDRGHEQYF

clone_size: -
v_call: TRBV19
j_call: TRBJ1-1
d_call: -
cdr3_nt: TGTGCCAGTAACGCCGGGACGGCCTACACTGAAGCTTTCTTT
cdr3_aa: CASNAGTAYTEAFF

clone_size: -
v_call: TRBV7-2
j_call: TRBJ2-7
d_call: -
cdr3_nt: TGTGCCAGCAGCTACCGGACAGATTACTACGAGCAGTACTTC
cdr3_aa: CASSYRTDYYEQYF

clone_size: few
v_call: TRBV7-9
j_call: TRBJ2-7
d_call: -
cdr3_nt: TGTGCCAGCAGCCTTACTAGCTTCGAATCCTACGAGCAGTACTTC
cdr3_aa: CASSLTSFESYEQYF

clone_size: -
v_call: TRBV24-1
j_call: TRBJ1-1
d_call: -
cdr3_nt: TGTGCCACCAGTGATCAGGGCCAGGGAGAAAACACTGAAGCTTTCTTT
cdr3_aa: CATSDQGQGENTEAFF

clone_size: -
v_call: TRBV19
j_call: TRBJ1-1
d_call: -
cdr3_nt: TGTGCCAGTAGTATAAATTCCAGGAACACTGAAGCTTTCTTT
cdr3_aa: CASSINSRNTEAFF

clone_size: -
v_call: TRBV2
j_call: TRBJ2-2
d_call: -
cdr3_nt: TGTGCCAGTCAAGTGAGGGCGGGCACCGGGGAGCTGTTTTTT
cdr3_aa: CASQVRAGTGELFF

clone_size: few
v_call: TRBV20-1
j_call: TRBJ2-4
d_call: -
cdr3_nt: TGCAGTAACGAACTGGGGGTTGAGTACTTC
cdr3_aa: CSNELGVEYF

clone_size: -
v_call: TRBV12-3/TRBV12-4
j_call: TRBJ2-3
d_call: TRBD2
cdr3_nt: TGTGCCAGCACCCTCGGCGGGGGATTTACAGATACGCAGTATTTT
cdr3_aa: CASTLGGGFTDTQYF

clone_size: few
v_call: TRBV28
j_call: TRBJ2-3
d_call: TRBD2
cdr3_nt: TGTGCCACTTGCCTAGCGGGAGGGCCCGAGCAGGGCACAGATACGCAGTATTTT
cdr3_aa: CATCLAGGPEQGTDTQYF

clone_size: -
v_call: TRBV20-1
j_call: TRBJ2-6
d_call: TRBD1
cdr3_nt: TGCAGTGCTAGAGAGGCCGGACAGGGGAGTACCGGGGCCAACGTCCTGACTTTC
cdr3_aa: CSAREAGQGSTGANVLTF

clone_size: few
v_call: TRBV10-3
j_call: TRBJ2-4
d_call: TRBD1
cdr3_nt: TGTGCCATCAGTGAGCACGGACAGGGTGCCAAAAACATTCAGTACTTC
cdr3_aa: CAISEHGQGAKNIQYF

clone_size: -
v_call: TRBV7-6
j_call: TRBJ2-3
d_call: TRBD2
cdr3_nt: TGTGCCAGCAGCTTAGAACAGGCGGGGGGTTCAGATACGCAGTATTTT
cdr3_aa: CASSLEQAGGSDTQYF

clone_size: few
v_call: TRBV11-2
j_call: TRBJ2-1
d_call: TRBD2
cdr3_nt: TGTGCCAGCAGCTTAGTGCTTAGCGGGGGAGGGGGATACAATGAGCAGTTCTTC
cdr3_aa: CASSLVLSGGGGYNEQFF

clone_size: -
v_call: TRBV19
j_call: TRBJ2-1
d_call: TRBD1
cdr3_nt: TGTGCCAGTAGTTCTCCGGGACAGGTAGTCAATGAGCAGTTCTTC
cdr3_aa: CASSSPGQVVNEQFF

clone_size: -
v_call: TRBV6-1
j_call: TRBJ1-2
d_call: -
cdr3_nt: TGTGCCAGCAGGGAACAGTTAACTAACTATGGCTACACCTTC
cdr3_aa: CASREQLTNYGYTF

clone_size: -
v_call: TRBV7-6
j_call: TRBJ2-5
d_call: -
cdr3_nt: TGTGCCAGCAGCCGACAGGGAGGGCAAGAGACCCAGTACTTC
cdr3_aa: CASSRQGGQETQYF

clone_size: -
v_call: TRBV25-1
j_call: TRBJ1-1
d_call: -
cdr3_nt: TGTGCCAGCAGTGAATCTGGAGGCCGATCGGGGAACACTGAAGCTTTCTTT
cdr3_aa: CASSESGGRSGNTEAFF

clone_size: few
v_call: TRBV18
j_call: TRBJ1-2
d_call: -
cdr3_nt: TGTGCCAGCTCACCGCGAGACAACTATGGCTACACCTTC
cdr3_aa: CASSPRDNYGYTF

clone_size: -
v_call: TRBV24-1
j_call: TRBJ2-2
d_call: TRBD1
cdr3_nt: TGTGCCACCAGTGATTTGAACCTTAAACCGGGACAGATCACCGGGGAGCTGTTTTTT
cdr3_aa: CATSDLNLKPGQITGELFF

clone_size: -
v_call: TRBV4-1
j_call: TRBJ2-1
d_call: TRBD2
cdr3_nt: TGCGCCAGCAGCCAAGTACGGCTAGCGGGAGGAGGGAATGAGCAGTTCTTC
cdr3_aa: CASSQVRLAGGGNEQFF

clone_size: few
v_call: TRBV5-1
j_call: TRBJ2-3
d_call: -
cdr3_nt: TGCGCCAGCAGCTTGGACCCCCTGGCGAGGAGCACAGATACGCAGTATTTT
cdr3_aa: CASSLDPLARSTDTQYF

clone_size: few
v_call: TRBV7-9
j_call: TRBJ1-5
d_call: TRBD1
cdr3_nt: TGTGCCAGCAGCTTAGTCGGGACAGGGGGCAATCAGCCCCAGCATTTT
cdr3_aa: CASSLVGTGGNQPQHF

clone_size: few
v_call: TRBV9
j_call: TRBJ2-7
d_call: -
cdr3_nt: TGTGCCAGCAGCGTAGTGGGGAGCGAGCAGTACTTC
cdr3_aa: CASSVVGSEQYF

clone_size: many
v_call: TRBV7-2
j_call: TRBJ1-5
d_call: -
cdr3_nt: TGTGCCAGCAGCCCCGGGGTAGCTGGGAGCAATCAGCCCCAGCATTTT
cdr3_aa: CASSPGVAGSNQPQHF

clone_size: -
v_call: TRBV15
j_call: TRBJ2-1
d_call: -
cdr3_nt: TGTGCCACCAGGCCTACTAGGGCGGGATACCATGAGCAGTTCTTC
cdr3_aa: CATRPTRAGYHEQFF

clone_size: -
v_call: TRBV6-5
j_call: TRBJ1-2
d_call: TRBD1
cdr3_nt: TGTGCCAGCAGTCCGACAGGGGAGACTAACTATGGCTACACCTTC
cdr3_aa: CASSPTGETNYGYTF

clone_size: few
v_call: TRBV3-1
j_call: TRBJ2-3
d_call: TRBD2
cdr3_nt: TGTGCCAGCAGCCGAACACTAGCGGGGGGCAGCACAGATACGCAGTATTTT
cdr3_aa: CASSRTLAGGSTDTQYF

clone_size: few
v_call: TRBV7-3
j_call: TRBJ2-2
d_call: -
cdr3_nt: TGTGCCAGCAGCTTTGACGGGGGGCCGGCCGGGGAGCTGTTTTTT
cdr3_aa: CASSFDGGPAGELFF

clone_size: -
v_call: TRBV5-1
j_call: TRBJ1-1
d_call: -
cdr3_nt: TGCGCCATCAGCTTGGATGGGGGGAGGAACACTGAAGCTTTCTTT
cdr3_aa: CAISLDGGRNTEAFF

clone_size: -
v_call: TRBV6-5
j_call: TRBJ1-4
d_call: -
cdr3_nt: TGTGCCAGCAGTTACTCTAATACCCCAGGGTTTAATGAAAAACTGTTTTTT
cdr3_aa: CASSYSNTPGFNEKLFF

clone_size: few
v_call: TRBV4-1
j_call: TRBJ1-2
d_call: TRBD1
cdr3_nt: TGCGCCAGCAGCCAAGAAGCGGGTGACAGGGGCAATGGCTACACCTTC
cdr3_aa: CASSQEAGDRGNGYTF

clone_size: -
v_call: TRBV7-3
j_call: TRBJ2-1
d_call: TRBD2
cdr3_nt: TGTGCCAGCAGCTCGGGAGTAGCGGGGTACAATGAGAAGTTCTTC
cdr3_aa: CASSSGVAGYNEKFF

clone_size: -
v_call: TRBV9
j_call: TRBJ2-3
d_call: TRBD2
cdr3_nt: TGTGCCAGCAGCGTAGCTACGGGGCGGGGGGGCACAGATACGCAGTATTTT
cdr3_aa: CASSVATGRGGTDTQYF

clone_size: few
v_call: TRBV6-1
j_call: TRBJ1-2
d_call: -
cdr3_nt: TGTGCCAGCAGTGAATGGCCAGGGAACTATGGCTACACCTTC
cdr3_aa: CASSEWPGNYGYTF

clone_size: few
v_call: TRBV6-1
j_call: TRBJ1-1
d_call: -
cdr3_nt: TGTGCCAGCGGTAAATATATGAACACTGAAGCTTTCTTT
cdr3_aa: CASGKYMNTEAFF

clone_size: -
v_call: TRBV4-1
j_call: TRBJ2-5
d_call: TRBD2
cdr3_nt: TGCGCCAGCAGCCAGGGGAGGGAAGAGACCCAGTACTTC
cdr3_aa: CASSQGREETQYF

clone_size: once
v_call: TRBV27
j_call: TRBJ2-1
d_call: TRBD2
cdr3_nt: TGTGCCAGCAGTTTCGTGCGGGAGAAGGGCAATGAGCAGTTCTTC
cdr3_aa: CASSFVREKGNEQFF

clone_size: -
v_call: TRBV7-2
j_call: TRBJ2-7
d_call: TRBD2
cdr3_nt: TGTGCCAGCAGCCGGGGGGGCGGGGGTTACGAGCAGTACTTC
cdr3_aa: CASSRGGGGYEQYF

clone_size: -
v_call: TRBV20-1
j_call: TRBJ2-1
d_call: -
cdr3_nt: TGCAGTGCTAGAGAAATTCTCGAGTACAATGAGCAGTTCTTC
cdr3_aa: CSAREILEYNEQFF

clone_size: few
v_call: TRBV7-3
j_call: TRBJ2-1
d_call: -
cdr3_nt: TGTGCCAGCAGCTTAGATGTGGGACTCAATGAGCAGTTCTTC
cdr3_aa: CASSLDVGLNEQFF

clone_size: -
v_call: TRBV7-2
j_call: TRBJ1-1
d_call: -
cdr3_nt: TGTGCCAGCACCTATGGGGTGAACACTGAAGCTTTCTTT
cdr3_aa: CASTYGVNTEAFF

clone_size: few
v_call: TRBV7-2
j_call: TRBJ2-3
d_call: TRBD2
cdr3_nt: TGTGCCAGCAGCTTAGGGGTAGCGGGGGGCACAGATACGCAGTATTTT
cdr3_aa: CASSLGVAGGTDTQYF

clone_size: -
v_call: TRBV20-1
j_call: TRBJ2-2
d_call: TRBD2
cdr3_nt: TGCAGTGCTAGAGATGCCGCGGGAGGACGGTCCGGGGAGCTGTTTTTT
cdr3_aa: CSARDAAGGRSGELFF

clone_size: -
v_call: TRBV7-6
j_call: TRBJ2-5
d_call: -
cdr3_nt: TGTGCCAGCAGCCTCCCCCCGGGACACCCCCAAGAGACCCAGTACTTC
cdr3_aa: CASSLPPGHPQETQYF

clone_size: -
v_call: TRBV7-8
j_call: TRBJ2-5
d_call: -
cdr3_nt: TGTGCCAGCAGCTTAGCGCTGATCGGGGGGCGGGGGGAGACCCAGTACTTC
cdr3_aa: CASSLALIGGRGETQYF

clone_size: once
v_call: TRBV4-1
j_call: TRBJ2-1
d_call: TRBD2
cdr3_nt: TGCGCCAGCAGCCCCGTATTTAGCGGGAGAGGAAATGAGCAGTTCTTC
cdr3_aa: CASSPVFSGRGNEQFF

clone_size: few
v_call: TRBV28
j_call: TRBJ2-1
d_call: TRBD2
cdr3_nt: TGTGCCAGCAGCGGGAGGCCAACCTACAATGAGCAGTTCTTC
cdr3_aa: CASSGRPTYNEQFF

clone_size: many
v_call: TRBV7-8
j_call: TRBJ2-3
d_call: -
cdr3_nt: TGTGCCAGCAGCTCACTAGCTGGGTCGGGAGATACGCAGTATTTT
cdr3_aa: CASSSLAGSGDTQYF

clone_size: -
v_call: TRBV6-6
j_call: TRBJ2-7
d_call: -
cdr3_nt: TGTGCCAGCAGTTACGGGGCGGGGAGAAACGAGCAGTACTTC
cdr3_aa: CASSYGAGRNEQYF

clone_size: -
v_call: TRBV7-8
j_call: TRBJ1-5
d_call: TRBD1
cdr3_nt: TGTGCCAGCAGCTACGGGACAGGGATAATACAGCCCCAGCATTTT
cdr3_aa: CASSYGTGIIQPQHF

clone_size: -
v_call: TRBV28
j_call: TRBJ2-3
d_call: TRBD2
cdr3_nt: TGTGCCAGCGGGGCCACCAAGGGAGGGAGGGCACGCACAGATACGCAGTATTTT
cdr3_aa: CASGATKGGRARTDTQYF

clone_size: many
v_call: TRBV27
j_call: TRBJ1-2
d_call: TRBD1
cdr3_nt: TGTGCCAGCAGTTTTTCGACAGGGGAAGAAGGCTACACCTTC
cdr3_aa: CASSFSTGEEGYTF

clone_size: once
v_call: TRBV7-9
j_call: TRBJ1-1
d_call: -
cdr3_nt: TGTGCCAGCAGCTTCGCGCAAGTTGCTCCTGAAGCTTTCTTT
cdr3_aa: CASSFAQVAPEAFF